A selection of T cell receptor beta chains follows, all from one sample in a study of cytomegalovirus exposure and HLA in healthy donors. Sequencing used immunoSEQ multiplex PCR; TCRdb keeps in-frame clones, though not all of them. The sample lists about 110,000 clones; 76% were seen once. Sequenced sample: PBMCs. Receptors originate from a man between 18 and 35 years old in good health and CMV-seronegative. Each CDR3 is given with its conserved first and last residue. A D gene is named only where the DNA matches it firmly. Rows may omit the clone size; those that give it use once, few, many or a size class.

size: NA
J: TRBJ1-6
V: TRBV2
D: NA
DNA: TGTGCCAGCAGTGAAGCGATTGGGGGGTACGATTCACCCCTCCACTTT
CDR3: CASSEAIGGYDSPLHF

size: NA
J: TRBJ2-7
V: TRBV4-3
D: TRBD1
DNA: TGCGCCAGCAGCCACGACAGGGGCGAGCAGTACTTC
CDR3: CASSHDRGEQYF

size: NA
J: TRBJ1-3
V: TRBV5-4
D: NA
DNA: TGTGCCAGCAGCCGAGTAGGGAGGAACTCTGGAAACACCATATATTTT
CDR3: CASSRVGRNSGNTIYF

size: NA
J: TRBJ2-1
V: TRBV5-8
D: TRBD1
DNA: TGTGCCAGCAGCCTCCCACAGGGGGGTGGTACGACCCTTCACAATGAGCAGTTCTTC
CDR3: CASSLPQGGGTTLHNEQFF

size: few
J: TRBJ1-1
V: TRBV19
D: NA
DNA: TGTGCCAGTAGTACCTCTCGACAGAGAGAAGCTTTCTTT
CDR3: CASSTSRQREAFF

size: once
J: TRBJ1-5
V: TRBV19
D: TRBD1
DNA: TGTGCCAGTAGTCCCCGACAGGGGCGACAGCCCCAGCATTTT
CDR3: CASSPRQGRQPQHF

size: NA
J: TRBJ1-2
V: TRBV27
D: NA
DNA: TGTGCCAGCAGTTTACAAGGGGTGGGCTATGGCTACCCCTTC
CDR3: CASSLQGVGYGYPF

size: NA
J: TRBJ1-1
V: TRBV4-2
D: NA
DNA: TGTGCCAGCAGCCAAGATCTAACGGCGGCCACACGTGAAGCTTTCTTT
CDR3: CASSQDLTAATREAFF

size: NA
J: TRBJ1-2
V: TRBV5-4
D: NA
DNA: TGTGCCAGCAGCTTGGAGACAGCGAGCTATGGCTACACCTTC
CDR3: CASSLETASYGYTF

size: NA
J: TRBJ2-3
V: TRBV7-9
D: NA
DNA: TGTGCCAGCAGCCGTGCGGTGGGAGGGGGGTCAGATACGCAGTATTTT
CDR3: CASSRAVGGGSDTQYF

size: few
J: TRBJ2-7
V: TRBV28
D: NA
DNA: TGTGCCAGCAGCTCCCCACCGGGTGGCGAGCAGTACTTC
CDR3: CASSSPPGGEQYF

size: NA
J: TRBJ2-7
V: TRBV28
D: NA
DNA: TGTGCCAGCAGTTTGGGCAGCTACGAGCAGTACTTC
CDR3: CASSLGSYEQYF

size: NA
J: TRBJ2-5
V: TRBV25-1
D: NA
DNA: TGTGCCAGCTCGCGGGGCCCGAGGCAGTACTTC
CDR3: CASSRGPRQYF

size: NA
J: TRBJ2-5
V: TRBV6-1
D: TRBD1
DNA: TGTGCCAGCAGTGGTGGGACAGGGGCATGGACCCAGTACTTC
CDR3: CASSGGTGAWTQYF

size: NA
J: TRBJ2-3
V: TRBV18
D: NA
DNA: TGTGCCAGCTCACCACTTTCCGCGGGCACAGATACGCAGTATTTT
CDR3: CASSPLSAGTDTQYF

size: NA
J: TRBJ2-1
V: TRBV5-1
D: TRBD1
DNA: TGCGCCAGCACCGAAAGGACAGGGGGCAACAATGAGCAGTTCTTC
CDR3: CASTERTGGNNEQFF

size: few
J: TRBJ2-2
V: TRBV5-1
D: NA
DNA: TGCGCCAGCAGCTACAACGCGAACACCGGGGAGCTGTTTTTT
CDR3: CASSYNANTGELFF

size: once
J: TRBJ1-1
V: TRBV6-6
D: TRBD1
DNA: TGTGCCAGCAGGGACAGGGTGGGGAACACTGAAGCTTTCTTT
CDR3: CASRDRVGNTEAFF

size: NA
J: TRBJ2-3
V: TRBV5-1
D: TRBD2
DNA: TGCGCCAGCAGCCGGAGCGGGGAGAGCACAGATACGCAGTATTTT
CDR3: CASSRSGESTDTQYF

size: NA
J: TRBJ1-2
V: TRBV6-5
D: NA
DNA: TGTGCCAGCAGTTACTCGATTAGTTCCGGGAACTATGGCTACACCTTC
CDR3: CASSYSISSGNYGYTF

size: NA
J: TRBJ2-1
V: TRBV7-6
D: TRBD1
DNA: TGTGCCAGCAGCTTAGCGCCGCCAGGCAGGGGGCGGAACAATGAGCAGTTCTTC
CDR3: CASSLAPPGRGRNNEQFF

size: NA
J: TRBJ1-1
V: TRBV11-2
D: NA
DNA: TGTGCCAGCAGCCAAACAGGTCCGGGAGTGAACACTGAAGCTTTCTTT
CDR3: CASSQTGPGVNTEAFF

size: NA
J: TRBJ2-5
V: TRBV5-8
D: TRBD1
DNA: TGTGCCAGCAGCTCGGACAGGTCCCAGTACTTC
CDR3: CASSSDRSQYF

size: NA
J: TRBJ2-6
V: TRBV16
D: NA
DNA: TGTGCCAGCAGCCAAACGCGGTCAGATTCCCTCTCTGGGGCCAACGTCCTGACTTTC
CDR3: CASSQTRSDSLSGANVLTF

size: NA
J: TRBJ2-2
V: TRBV10-3
D: NA
DNA: TGTGCCACCCTCCCGCGATCGAACACCGGGGAGCTGTTTTTT
CDR3: CATLPRSNTGELFF

size: NA
J: TRBJ2-1
V: TRBV10-3
D: NA
DNA: TGTGCCATCGGGGGGGCCAATGAGCAGTTCTTC
CDR3: CAIGGANEQFF

size: NA
J: TRBJ1-2
V: TRBV5-1
D: NA
DNA: TGCGCCAGCAGCCGGACATCGGACTATGGCTACACCTTC
CDR3: CASSRTSDYGYTF

size: NA
J: TRBJ2-3
V: TRBV19
D: TRBD2
DNA: TGTGCCAGTAACGAGGGCGGCGGGGGGGCCAGAGATACGCAGTATTTT
CDR3: CASNEGGGGARDTQYF

size: NA
J: TRBJ1-1
V: TRBV11-2
D: TRBD1
DNA: TGTGCCAGCAGCAAACCGGGACAGGGCTTCGCTGAAGCTTTCTTT
CDR3: CASSKPGQGFAEAFF

size: NA
J: TRBJ2-7
V: TRBV2
D: TRBD1
DNA: TGTGCCAGCAGTGAAGGGCAGGGACAGGGGGCCTACGAGCAGTACTTC
CDR3: CASSEGQGQGAYEQYF

size: many
J: TRBJ1-5
V: TRBV7-9
D: TRBD1
DNA: TGTGCCAGCAGCATCTCGGGAGGGGGCTGGGGCAATCAGCCCCAGCATTTT
CDR3: CASSISGGGWGNQPQHF

size: once
J: TRBJ2-7
V: TRBV11-2
D: NA
DNA: TGTGCCAGCAACAGGGACACCTACGAGCAGTACTTC
CDR3: CASNRDTYEQYF

size: NA
J: TRBJ1-5
V: TRBV4-2
D: NA
DNA: TGTGCCAGCAGCCAAGATCCTGCACGCAGGGCCCCAAGACCGAATAGCAATCAGCCCCAGCATTTT
CDR3: CASSQDPARRAPRPNSNQPQHF

size: NA
J: TRBJ1-3
V: TRBV9
D: TRBD1
DNA: TGTGCCAGCAGTGCGACACCCGACAGGGGCCGGTGGGACACCATATATTTT
CDR3: CASSATPDRGRWDTIYF

size: few
J: TRBJ2-2
V: TRBV27
D: NA
DNA: TGTGCCAGCAGTTCCTGGGAGAGGGCCAACACCGGGGAGCTGTTTTTT
CDR3: CASSSWERANTGELFF

size: NA
J: TRBJ2-7
V: TRBV9
D: TRBD2
DNA: TGTGCCAGCAGCGTAGGGGTAGCGGGGTCCTACGAGCAGTACTTC
CDR3: CASSVGVAGSYEQYF

size: NA
J: TRBJ2-7
V: TRBV5-6
D: NA
DNA: TGTGCCAGCAGGACTAGGACGGGCGAGCAGTACTTC
CDR3: CASRTRTGEQYF

size: NA
J: TRBJ1-2
V: TRBV28
D: NA
DNA: TGTGCCAGCAGCGGACCCCCGGGGGAGAACTATGGCTACACCTTC
CDR3: CASSGPPGENYGYTF